The 4 T cell receptor beta chains listed next were all sequenced from one sample in a study of shared clonotypes between healthy human individuals. The repertoire was sequenced with immunoSEQ multiplex PCR; TCRdb's copy has only in-frame clones and lacks some. The data show under 2,500,000 clones, with around 95% seen just once and over 0.1% held by the top ten. Sequencing input: naive CD4+ T cells sorted from blood. Documented subset: CD45RA+ positively selected. The origin of the receptors is a man aged 18 to 30 in good health.

The chain couples TRBV10-1 to TRBJ1-1, with TRBD1 matching over 7 bases. CDR3 size: 19 residues. V lost 6 bases, J lost 1 base, and 20 bases stayed unmatched. Germline lookup yields CDR1 WNHNN and CDR2 SYGVQD (reference sequence). CDR3 protein: CASRGTLRDSHPPNTEAFF. CDR3 in DNA: TGCGCCAGCAGGGGGACCCTCCGGGACAGTCACCCCCCGAACACTGAAGCTTTCTTT.

The chain carries TRBV27 and TRBJ1-1, with 8 bases that match TRBD1. V shed 4 bases, J shed 3 bases, and the junction held 7 bases outside the gene matches. Germline loops: CDR1 MNHEY, CDR2 SMNVEV (reference sequence). The CDR3 has 15 residues. CDR3: CASSSGTGPYTEAFF. CDR3 DNA sequence: TGTGCCAGCAGTTCGGGGACAGGCCCCTACACTGAAGCTTTCTTT.

V gene TRBV7-2 combines with J gene TRBJ1-4, with unresolved D. V was shortened by 6 bases and J by 5 bases, with 4 bases between the two germline ends. The CDR3 has 11 amino acids. Germline-derived CDR1 and CDR2 are SGHTA and FQGNSA. Here the CDR3 reads CASSANEKLFF. The CDR3 DNA reads TGTGCCAGCAGTGCCAATGAAAAACTGTTTTTT.

The V gene is TRBV5-4, the J gene TRBJ1-6, with a weak D call TRBD1 (6 bases). This CDR3 has 16 residues. CDR1 and CDR2 (germline): SGHNT, YYREEE (reference sequence). Trimming cost V 2 bases and J 2 bases, with 11 bases left between them. Here the CDR3 DNA reads TGTGCCAGCAGCTTCGTAAGGGGGGCCTATAATTCACCCCTCCACTTT. Its translation is CASSFVRGAYNSPLHF.